The clone carrying this T cell receptor beta chain was observed a few times. No antigen is known for it. Data came from immunoSEQ multiplex PCR; TCRdb stores just in-frame clones and leaves some out. In the table there are approximately 23,000 clones, around 79% of which are singletons. This sample was taken from a study of cytotoxic CD8 clonotypes in ibrutinib-treated CLL. Overall study findings and caveats: Sustained-remission and progressing patients had different sampling times.

The source material was PBMCs, sampled before ibrutinib treatment. This clonotype originated in a human donor with chronic lymphocytic leukemia.

The CDR3 nucleotides are TGTGCCAGCAGTGAAGAAGGGACAGGGGCCAACGTCCTGACTTTC. Encoded protein: CASSEEGTGANVLTF. The V call is TRBV2, the J call TRBJ2-6; a possible D gene is TRBD1 (6 bases). Germline loops: CDR1 SNHLY, CDR2 FYNNEI. Trimming removed 1 base from V and 4 bases from J, with 8 bases in between. The CDR3 is 15 residues long.